This TCR beta chain derives from a study of blood T cell repertoires in COVID-19 (dated by TCRdb to 2020 to 2021). About the full investigation: Samples from collaborators originated in the United States, Italy and Spain and spanned both the acute and convalescent phases of COVID-19. The sample metadata nearly always contained a de-identified subject ID, COVID-19 status, age in years and sex. The samples were drawn from the first 160 participants of the ongoing ImmuneRACE study and from 1,200 or so subjects provided by 6 global collaborators. The prospective study material was composed of cDNA or gDNA derived from T cells, B-cell-depleted T cells, or PBMCs. The dataset comprised deeply sampled blood TCRbeta repertoires from subjects exposed to, actively infected with, or recovered from COVID-19. Where available, HLA class I and class II types were obtained from metadata supplied by the sample provider rather than from assay-based typing. A freely available public database, intended as a resource for researchers studying the immune response to SARS-CoV-2, is where the repertoires were released.

TCRbeta CDR3 regions were amplified from genomic DNA using the immunoSEQ Assay, a bias-controlled multiplex PCR. The published analysis was carried out like this. The number of nucleated cells in each sample was estimated by amplification of reference gene primers within the assay. To quantify the absolute abundance of each unique TCRbeta CDR3 rearrangement, sequence reads were collapsed and filtered. For each sample, productive Simpson clonality was calculated as the square root of Simpson's diversity index across productive rearrangements. The table comes from immuneACCESS by way of TCRdb, which keeps in-frame sequences with V and J called. Part of the clones is missing from these tables; in studies checked, under half for an unresolved V gene and the rest for unknown reasons. D and trimming were read from the DNA, whereas the V and J calls and clone size are those reported in that table. For this sample the table gives around 340,000 clones, of which approximately 82% were detected only once. 2.5% to 3% of the sample comes from the top ten.

Results and caveats for the whole study, not just this receptor: The amount of clinical and demographic metadata varied by source and participant and was provided uncurated.

Trimming removed 6 bases from V and 7 bases from J, leaving 18 bases between the germline ends. CDR1 and CDR2 are read off the germline V gene as KGHSH and LQKENI. The CDR3 holds 14 amino acids from the cysteine to the phenylalanine. CDR3 DNA only is kept here, 42 bases in frame from base 1. Whole blood was collected in K2EDTA tubes by collaborating institutions according to the institutions' own protocols. For TCRbeta analysis, collaborators shipped samples as frozen whole blood, isolated PBMCs, or DNA extracted from either of those sample types. On this clone itself: The antigen it binds to is not known. No base quality values were provided; no much bigger clone lies one nucleotide off.

The clonotype originates from a man aged 30 to 39 with active or convalescent COVID-19. Recombination connected TRBV18 to TRBJ1-1; the D gene is perhaps TRBD1, on 6 matching bases. The sample comprised peripheral blood. The DNA sequence is given as TGTGCCAGCTCCCCGGGACAAAGCGTAAATGAAGCTTTCTTT. The translation is CASSPGQSVNEAFF.